This entry lists 20 T cell receptor beta chains sequenced from one sample in a study of blood T cells in healthy people across ages. Sample-barcoded 5' priming and a J-beta primer mix drove a second PCR of about 7 to 12 cycles. In TCRdb, the 5' RACE reads were re-called with MiXCR into one record per CDR3 protein. The sample yields roughly 680,000 distinct CDR3 sequences, roughly 50% seen once. Sequencing used blood. The receptors were gathered from a woman aged 60-70 years in good health.

The rearrangement uses TRBV5-1 and TRBJ2-1, with 8 bases that match TRBD2. The germline gives CDR1 SGHRS, CDR2 YFSETQ. V lost 5 bases and J lost 8; bases outside the gene matches: 15. This CDR3 has 16 amino acids. The CDR3 loop reads CASSLKTGLVGDEQFF. The CDR3 nucleotides read TGCGCCAGCAGTCTTAAAACGGGACTAGTCGGCGATGAGCAGTTCTTC.

About this clonotype itself: This may stem from a read error, because a much larger clone lies one nucleotide away. The chain uses TRBV28 and TRBJ2-3; unclear D gene. The CDR3 contains 15 residues. Germline CDR1 and CDR2: MDHEN and SYDVKM. CDR3 region: CACSLIRRNTDTQYF. As DNA, the CDR3 is TGTGCCTGCAGTTTAATAAGACGGAACACAGATACGCAGTATTTT. Full variable domain (missing parts from reference TRBV28 and TRBJ2-3): DVKVTQSSRYLVKRTGEKVFLECVQDMDHENMFWYRQDPGLGLRLIYFSYDVKMKEKGDIPEGYSVSREKKERFSLILESASTNQTSMYLCACSLIRRNTDTQYFGPGTRLTVL.

This sequence joins TRBV29-1 and TRBJ2-2; D unresolved. Germline loops: CDR1 SQVTM, CDR2 ANQGSEA. CDR3 length: 14 amino acids. V gave up 4 bases and J gave up 1 base, with 10 bases separating them. Here the CDR3 reads CSVVPNLNTGELFF. The CDR3, as DNA: TGCAGCGTTGTTCCGAATCTGAACACCGGGGAGCTGTTTTTT.

The rearrangement links TRBV5-5 to TRBJ2-5, with no clear D. V shed 5 bases and J shed 5 bases, with 13 bases lying between them. Germline loops: CDR1 SGHKS, CDR2 YYEKEE (reference sequence). The CDR3 is 13 amino acids. The CDR3, as DNA: TGTGCCAGCAGTCTTCTGGTTCGGGAGACCCAGTACTTC. Its translation is CASSLLVRETQYF.

The rearrangement uses TRBV20-1 and TRBJ2-5, with 9 bases aligning to TRBD1. V lost 2 bases and J lost 1; bases outside the gene matches: 8. Per germline, CDR1 DFQATT and CDR2 SNEGSKA (reference sequence). The CDR3 loop spans 16 amino acids. The CDR3 here is CSARPGWGQGQETQYF. The CDR3 nucleotides read TGCAGTGCTAGACCAGGTTGGGGACAGGGCCAAGAGACCCAGTACTTC.

The chain is built from TRBV7-9 and TRBJ1-1; 12 nucleotides agree with TRBD1. The V gene end was trimmed by 0 bases and the J gene end by 6 bases; junction bases not matched to a gene: 2. This CDR3 region has 15 residues. Germline CDR1 SEHNR, CDR2 FQNEAQ (reference sequence). The CDR3 region is CASSLAGTGGPEAFF. CDR3 in DNA: TGTGCCAGCAGCTTAGCCGGGACAGGGGGCCCTGAAGCTTTCTTT.

The CDR3 protein is CASSLGGRLEAFF. CDR3 DNA: TGTGCCAGCAGTTTAGGGGGGCGGTTAGAAGCTTTCTTT. The rearrangement links TRBV28 to TRBJ1-1, with D perhaps TRBD1 (6 bases). This CDR3 has 13 residues. V dropped 2 bases and J dropped 8 bases, with 12 bases sitting between them. The germline V gene has CDR1 MDHEN and CDR2 SYDVKM.

This chain connects TRBV3-1 to TRBJ2-1; D is possibly TRBD2 (5 bases). Deletions cut 1 base from V and 0 bases from J, with 13 bases between. Germline CDR1 is LGHDT and CDR2 is YNNKEL (reference sequence). The CDR3 extends over 17 amino acids. CDR3 sequence (DNA): TGTGCCAGCAGCCAAGGAGGGCGGAGGAGCTCCTACAATGAGCAGTTCTTC. Its protein is CASSQGGRRSSYNEQFF.

This rearrangement joins TRBV7-2 to TRBJ2-7; 7 bases agree with TRBD1. Germline loops: CDR1 SGHTA, CDR2 FQGNSA. The length of the CDR3 is 14 residues. After removal of 5 bases from V and 2 bases from J, the junction contained 6 bases not matched to a gene. This CDR3 reads CASSESTGAYEQYF. In nucleotides, the CDR3 is TGTGCCAGCAGCGAATCAACAGGGGCCTACGAGCAGTACTTC.

The rearrangement links TRBV9 to TRBJ2-3, with 9 bases matching TRBD1. This CDR3 comprises 16 residues. From germline, CDR1 is SGDLS and CDR2 YYNGEE. V lost 1 base, J lost 4 bases, and 7 bases stayed unmatched. In nucleotides, the CDR3 is TGTGCCAGCAGCGTACAAGGGACAGGGCTGGCAGATACGCAGTATTTT. This gives the protein CASSVQGTGLADTQYF.

V and J are TRBV25-1 and TRBJ1-4; 9 bases are a match to TRBD1. CDR3 length: 15 amino acids. Per germline, CDR1 MGHDK and CDR2 SYGVNS. The V and J ends lost 4 bases and 8 bases, in that order; junction bases with no gene match: 8. The CDR3 coding sequence is TGTGCCAGCAGTGTATTAAGGACAGGGGAAGAAAAACTGTTTTTT. Translated, it gives CASSVLRTGEEKLFF.

This clonotype has more than one count but fewer than ten. The chain has TRBV7-9 and TRBJ1-2; D possibly corresponds to TRBD1 (5 bases). Germline V gene lookup returns CDR1 SEHNR and CDR2 FQNEAQ (reference sequence). The V and J ends lost 2 bases and 0 bases respectively, with 13 bases between them. This CDR3 spans 16 amino acids. CDR3 in DNA: TGTGCCAGCAGCTTACCCGGGGGAGGAGCTAACTATGGCTACACCTTC. It encodes CASSLPGGGANYGYTF.

The chain combines TRBV29-1 with TRBJ2-7; D ambiguous. V shed 4 bases and J shed 2 bases, with 9 bases lying between them. This CDR3 is 12 amino acids long. The germline V gene has CDR1 SQVTM and CDR2 ANQGSEA. The CDR3 is CSVGTLTYEQYF. Written as DNA, the CDR3 is TGCAGCGTTGGCACCCTAACCTACGAGCAGTACTTC.

This sequence joins TRBV24-1 and TRBJ2-1, with D perhaps matching TRBD1 (6 bases). Germline CDR1 is KGHDR and CDR2 is SFDVKD. The length of the CDR3 is 15 residues. V was shortened by 0 bases and J by 3 bases, with 8 bases between the two germline ends. CDR3 bases: TGTGCCACCAGTGATTTGGGGACAAACTACAATGAGCAGTTCTTC. Amino acids: CATSDLGTNYNEQFF.

This rearrangement joins TRBV20-1 to TRBJ2-5; D is possibly TRBD2 (6 bases). V was pared by 5 bases and J by 3 bases, with 13 bases between. From germline, CDR1 is DFQATT and CDR2 SNEGSKA (reference sequence). The CDR3 sequence is 13 residues long. CDR3 in DNA: TGCAGTGCTCGGCGGGACTCCGAAGAGACCCAGTACTTC. It codes for CSARRDSEETQYF.

This clonotype occurred a few times. This chain connects TRBV7-2 to TRBJ2-7, with 8 positions matching TRBD2. V shed 2 bases and J 3 bases; nucleotides not matched to a gene: 12. The CDR3 spans 17 residues. Germline CDR1 SGHTA, CDR2 FQGNSA. The CDR3 region has the DNA TGTGCCAGCAGCTTAATTACTAGCGGTCGGTTAGGCTACGAGCAGTACTTC. This translates into CASSLITSGRLGYEQYF.

The chain employs TRBV7-2 and TRBJ2-7; D is possibly TRBD2 (6 bases). Germline CDR1 SGHTA, CDR2 FQGNSA. Trimming removed 0 bases from V and 3 bases from J, with 18 bases in between. This CDR3 contains 17 residues. The CDR3 reads CASSLAAGTGDFYEQYF. The DNA for the CDR3 is TGTGCCAGCAGCTTAGCGGCCGGGACGGGGGACTTCTACGAGCAGTACTTC. Supplemented by reference TRBV7-2 and TRBJ2-7, the full variable domain reads GAGVSQSPSNKVTEKGKDVELRCDPISGHTALYWYRQSLGQGLEFLIYFQGNSAPDKSGLPSDRFSAERTGGSVSTLTIQRTQQEDSAVYLCASSLAAGTGDFYEQYFGPGTRLTVT.

This clonotype was seen more than once but under ten times. The V call is TRBV5-6, the J call TRBJ1-4; tentatively, D is TRBD1 (5 bases). The V gene lost 2 bases and the J gene lost 14 bases, with 13 bases spanning the gap. Germline-derived CDR1 and CDR2 are SGHDT and YYEEEE. CDR3 length: 12 residues. CDR3 nucleotides: TGTGCCAGCAGCTTCGGCAGGGAACTCCTGTTTTTT. This gives the protein CASSFGRELLFF.

V usage is TRBV20-1 and J usage is TRBJ2-5; D might be TRBD2 (6 bases). This CDR3 is built from 15 residues. V was trimmed by 3 bases and J by 5 bases, leaving 19 bases between them. Per germline, CDR1 DFQATT and CDR2 SNEGSKA (reference sequence). In DNA form, the CDR3 reads TGCAGTGCTAGTAGGGCCGCGGGGTCGGGCGAGACCCAGTACTTC. This translates into CSASRAAGSGETQYF.

CDR3 bases: TGTGCCAGCAGCCAAGATCCCCAGGGAGTAGCTGGGGCCAACGTCCTGACTTTC. Its protein product is CASSQDPQGVAGANVLTF. The rearrangement links TRBV4-2 to TRBJ2-6, with D perhaps assigned TRBD1 or TRBD2 (5 bases each). CDR3 size: 18 residues. V lost 0 bases, J lost 2 bases, and 14 bases lay in between. Germline V gene data show CDR1 as LGHNA and CDR2 as YNFKEQ.